The clone carrying this TCR beta chain showed up just a few times. The antigen is not known. This entry is derived from a study of T cells after yellow fever vaccination. Study-level points and caveats: The secondary response was weaker but peaked faster, day 5 versus 15.

Via MiXCR, TCRdb re-called the 5' RACE reads, giving one row per CDR3 protein. The sample contains 550,000 to 750,000 distinct CDR3 sequences, roughly 14% of which appear only once. Trimming took 5 bases from V and 5 from J; bases not matched to a gene: 8. From germline, CDR1 is SGHVS and CDR2 FNYEAQ. This CDR3 is 15 amino acids long. The specimen was PBMCs, collected on the day of the yellow fever booster vaccination. The receptor was derived from a man younger than 45 who received the YFV17D yellow fever vaccine. The rearrangement uses TRBV7-6 and TRBJ1-4; 7 nucleotides agree with TRBD1. The CDR3 spells CASSPPGQMNEKLFF. DNA of the CDR3: TGTGCCAGCAGCCCGCCGGGACAGATGAATGAAAAACTGTTTTTT.